Below are 14 T cell receptor beta chains sequenced from a single sample in a study of blood T cell repertoires in COVID-19. The protocol was immunoSEQ multiplex PCR, while the TCRdb copy is restricted to in-frame clones and leaves out a portion. This sample carries about 400,000 clones, more than 85% of them seen once, and the ten largest clones take 4% to 5.5%. Input material: peripheral blood. These receptors came from a woman aged 25 to 39 with acute or convalescent COVID-19.

In nucleotides, the CDR3 is TGCGCCAGCAGACAGGGATTGGACACTGAAGCTTTCTTT. It is translated as CASRQGLDTEAFF. The chain employs TRBV10-1 and TRBJ1-1; TRBD1 is a possible D gene (6 bases). The V and J ends lost 6 bases and 3 bases respectively, with 11 bases between them. CDR3 length: 13 residues. The germline CDR1 and CDR2 sequences are WNHNN and SYGVQD (reference sequence).

The chain is built from TRBV27 and TRBJ2-1, with a possible D match to TRBD2 (5 bases). The CDR3 has 13 amino acids. The germline V and J ends were trimmed by 7 bases and 0 bases, with 7 bases remaining between them. Germline CDR1 and CDR2: MNHEY and SMNVEV (reference sequence). Written as DNA, the CDR3 is TGTGCCAGCAACAGCGGCTCCTACAATGAGCAGTTCTTC. This encodes CASNSGSYNEQFF.

J is TRBJ2-5 and V is TRBV4-1; 7 nucleotides agree with TRBD2. Trimming cost V 4 bases and J 2 bases; bases outside gene matches: 10. Germline CDR1 and CDR2: MGHRA and YSYEKL. The CDR3 spans 16 residues. DNA of the CDR3: TGCGCCAGCAGCCTCCTTGGACGGGGGGAACAAGAGACCCAGTACTTC. Its protein product is CASSLLGRGEQETQYF.

The chain is built from TRBV7-9 and TRBJ2-3, with 9 bases identical to TRBD2. Trimming took 7 bases from V and 0 from J; bases not matched to a gene: 20. This CDR3 spans 20 amino acids. Germline V gives CDR1 SEHNR, CDR2 FQNEAQ (reference sequence). CDR3 nucleotides: TGTGCCAGCACTAGCGGGGCACCGACGGGACCGATTACTAGCACAGATACGCAGTATTTT. Translation gives CASTSGAPTGPITSTDTQYF.

The chain joins TRBV6-1 to TRBJ2-1, with D tentatively TRBD1 (6 bases). The CDR3 extends over 16 amino acids. Trimming stripped 4 bases from V and 4 bases from J, with 17 bases between. Germline CDR1 and CDR2: MNHNS and SASEGT. The CDR3 DNA sequence: TGTGCCAGCAGTGTACGAGGTGGTAGGGGGTACAATGAGCAGTTCTTC. It codes for CASSVRGGRGYNEQFF.

The chain combines TRBV27 with TRBJ2-4; 7 bases line up with TRBD1. The J segment lost 7 bases and the V segment lost 6 bases, leaving 6 bases of the junction unmatched. In germline, CDR1 is MNHEY, CDR2 SMNVEV (reference sequence). This CDR3 is built from 13 residues. The CDR3 loop reads CASRPGGGNIQYF. The CDR3 DNA follows: TGTGCCAGCAGGCCAGGGGGTGGGAACATTCAGTACTTC.

The chain is built from TRBV20-1 and TRBJ2-1, with a weak D call TRBD1 (6 bases). The V end lost 3 bases, the J end lost 6 bases, and 15 bases lay between the germline ends. CDR3 size: 14 residues. The germline V gene encodes CDR1 DFQATT and CDR2 SNEGSKA (reference sequence). CDR3 in amino acids: CSASGGYSPNEQFF. The CDR3 coding sequence is TGCAGTGCTAGTGGGGGCTATAGTCCCAATGAGCAGTTCTTC.

The gene calls are TRBV11-2 and TRBJ1-3, with 7 bases matching TRBD1. The CDR3 is 15 residues long. CDR1 SGHAT and CDR2 FQNNGV come from the germline V gene. V lost 3 bases and J lost 1; bases outside the gene matches: 3. CDR3 protein: CASSLLTGSGNTIYF. The CDR3 DNA reads as TGTGCCAGCAGCTTGCTGACAGGGTCTGGAAACACCATATATTTT. Variable domain in full (rest from reference TRBV11-2 and TRBJ1-3): EAGVAQSPRYKIIEKRQSVAFWCNPISGHATLYWYQQILGQGPKLLIQFQNNGVVDDSQLPKDRFSAERLKGVDSTLKIQPAKLEDSAVYLCASSLLTGSGNTIYFGEGSWLTVV.

The gene calls are TRBV5-1 and TRBJ2-1; 9 positions agree with TRBD1. Germline V gene sequence: CDR1 SGHRS, CDR2 YFSETQ. The J segment lost 8 bases and the V segment lost 3 bases, leaving 9 bases of the junction unmatched. The CDR3 runs 15 residues. The CDR3 DNA is TGCGCCAGCAGCTCACTGACAGGGGGTGTCGATGAGCAGTTCTTC. The encoded protein is CASSSLTGGVDEQFF.

CDR3: CASSLGLAPTDTQYF. The DNA of the CDR3 is TGTGCCAGCAGCTTAGGACTAGCCCCCACAGATACGCAGTATTTT. The rearrangement joins TRBV7-2 to TRBJ2-3, with 7 nucleotides matching TRBD2. This CDR3 has 15 residues. The germline gives CDR1 SGHTA, CDR2 FQGNSA. V trimming: 1 base; J trimming: 2 bases; junction bases outside the gene matches: 3.

The chain couples TRBV19 to TRBJ2-4; 9 bases align to TRBD2. Per germline, CDR1 LNHDA and CDR2 SQIVND (reference sequence). CDR3 length equals 18 residues. Losses at the gene ends were 3 bases for V and 0 bases for J; bases not matched to a gene: 9. The CDR3 loop is CASSIIPSGALAKNIQYF. CDR3 nucleotide sequence: TGTGCCAGTAGTATTATACCTAGCGGGGCACTAGCCAAAAACATTCAGTACTTC.

V and J are TRBV9 and TRBJ2-6; D perhaps matches TRBD1 (6 bases). V was pared by 3 bases and J by 2 bases, with 15 bases between. CDR1 is SGDLS and CDR2 is YYNGEE in the germline V gene. The CDR3 runs to 17 residues. The CDR3 reads CASSGNRERAGANVLTF. The CDR3 coding sequence is TGTGCCAGCAGCGGCAACAGGGAGAGGGCTGGGGCCAACGTCCTGACTTTC.

The chain has TRBV20-1 and TRBJ1-1; weak D call: TRBD1 (6 bases). Trimming shortened V by 6 bases and J by 8 bases, and 10 bases separated the two germline ends. The germline gives CDR1 DFQATT, CDR2 SNEGSKA (reference sequence). The CDR3 consists of 10 residues. The CDR3 DNA sequence: TGCAGTGCATTGGACAGCGAAGCTTTCTTT. The encoded protein is CSALDSEAFF.

The V and J genes are TRBV29-1 and TRBJ1-1, with a weak D call TRBD1 (6 bases). The CDR3 sequence is 16 residues long. Trimming stripped 7 bases from V and 2 bases from J, with 23 bases between. The germline gives CDR1 SQVTM, CDR2 ANQGSEA. The CDR3 reads CSARGAAGDFNTEAFF. The CDR3 nucleotides read TGCAGCGCCCGAGGGGCGGCAGGGGATTTTAACACTGAAGCTTTCTTT.